This T cell receptor (beta chain) was recovered during a study of Tregs in tolerant kidney transplant recipients. Whole-study results and caveats: Few patients were studied, so findings need validation in larger groups. Biological reproducibility was not directly addressed in this study.

CD4+CD25+CD127- Tregs, CD4+CD25- non-Tregs, CD4 and CD8 cells were sorted. Germline values: CDR1 SGHTA, CDR2 FQGTGA. The CDR3 length is 13 residues. Deletions cut 10 bases from V and 2 bases from J, with 14 bases between. In regard to this clone: What it binds is unknown.

Assay used: immunoSEQ multiplex PCR; TCRdb lists only in-frame clones, some missing. The sample holds roughly 70,000 clones, 80% to 85% seen once. Sequencing input: CD4+ T cells from blood. This receptor was identified in a human donor in good health. V is TRBV7-3 and J is TRBJ2-5; D assignment may be TRBD1 or TRBD2 (5 bases each). The DNA for the CDR3 is TGTGCCACGGCCGAGGGACCTCAAGAGACCCAGTACTTC. Protein sequence: CATAEGPQETQYF.